The 27 T cell receptor beta chains reported below all come from one sample, sequenced in a study of blood T cell repertoires in COVID-19. Measured with immunoSEQ multiplex PCR; TCRdb has only the in-frame clones, and not every one. Of under 250,000 clones in the sample, 86% were seen once. The material sequenced was peripheral blood. These receptor sequences come from a woman aged 80 or over with COVID-19, enrolled during active disease.

The chain links TRBV11-3 to TRBJ2-1, with 14 positions matching TRBD2. The germline gives CDR1 SGHNT, CDR2 YENEEA. This CDR3 contains 15 residues. With 5 bases clipped from V and 10 bases from J, the junction kept 7 bases outside the gene matches. The CDR3 loop is CASSRGGLAGEEQFF. The CDR3, as DNA: TGTGCCAGCAGCCGTGGGGGACTAGCGGGGGAGGAGCAGTTCTTC.

The gene calls are TRBV4-3 and TRBJ2-3; weak D call: TRBD1 (6 bases). With 0 bases removed from V and 7 bases from J, the gap between germline ends came to 8 bases. The CDR3 is 13 amino acids. Germline assignment: CDR1 LGHNA and CDR2 YSLEER. This chain's CDR3 is CASSQEQGNTQYF. CDR3 nucleotides: TGCGCCAGCAGCCAAGAACAGGGAAATACGCAGTATTTT.

CDR3 residues: CASSAGDRGSIQPQHF. In DNA, the CDR3 is TGTGCCAGCAGCGCGGGGGACAGGGGGAGTATTCAGCCCCAGCATTTT. The chain combines TRBV5-6 with TRBJ1-5, with 11 positions matching TRBD1. V trimming: 4 bases; J trimming: 6 bases; junction bases outside the gene matches: 9. The germline V gene encodes CDR1 SGHDT and CDR2 YYEEEE. This CDR3 region has 16 residues.

This rearrangement joins TRBV6-5 to TRBJ1-6; 8 bases fit TRBD1. CDR1 MNHEY and CDR2 SVGAGI come from the germline V gene. This CDR3 has 15 residues. The V and J ends lost 7 bases and 0 bases, in that order; junction bases with no gene match: 2. Written as DNA, the CDR3 is TGTGCCAGCAACACAGGGGGCTCCTATAATTCACCCCTCCACTTT. It specifies CASNTGGSYNSPLHF.

A remark on this clone: A read error may account for a junction end that differs from germline. The rearrangement links TRBV18 to TRBJ2-7; D might be TRBD2 (5 bases). The V gene's germline CDR1 is KGHSH and CDR2 LQKENI. The CDR3 totals 15 residues. CDR3 protein: CASSPPMSSGYEQYF. CDR3 coding DNA: TGTGCCAGCTCTCCACCGATGTCATCGGGGTACGAGCAGTACTTC. Filled out from reference TRBV18 and TRBJ2-7, the complete variable domain reads NAGVMQNPRHLVRRRGQEARLRCSPMKGHSHVYWYRQLPEEGLKFMVYLQKENIIDESGMPKERFSAEFPKEGPSILRIQQVVRGDSAAYFCASSPPMSSGYEQYFGPGTRLTVT.

J is TRBJ2-1 and V is TRBV13; no clear D. This CDR3 region has 11 residues. Trimming pared 1 base from V and 13 bases from J, leaving 8 bases between. Germline V lookup: CDR1 PRHDT, CDR2 FYEKMQ (reference sequence). CDR3 amino acids: CASSLDGPQFF. The CDR3 bases are TGTGCCAGCAGCTTAGATGGGCCTCAGTTCTTC.

The rearrangement joins TRBV7-2 to TRBJ1-2, with a weak D call TRBD1 (6 bases). The germline V gene has CDR1 SGHTA and CDR2 FQGNSA. The CDR3 has 15 residues. The ends were cut back, 4 bases at V and 4 bases at J, with 16 bases in the middle. CDR3 DNA sequence: TGTGCCAGCAGCTCCCCGGACAGAGCCGCCTATGGCTACACCTTC. This codes for CASSSPDRAAYGYTF. Looking up the rest from reference TRBV7-2 and TRBJ1-2 gives the full variable domain: GAGVSQSPSNKVTEKGKDVELRCDPISGHTALYWYRQSLGQGLEFLIYFQGNSAPDKSGLPSDRFSAERTGGSVSTLTIQRTQQEDSAVYLCASSSPDRAAYGYTFGSGTRLTVV.

This chain joins TRBV27 and TRBJ1-2, with 7 bases aligning to TRBD1. V shed 2 bases and J 7 bases; nucleotides not matched to a gene: 10. Germline CDR1 and CDR2: MNHEY and SMNVEV (reference sequence). This CDR3 has 15 residues. CDR3 amino acids: CASSLRPTGTVGYTF. The CDR3 bases are TGTGCCAGCAGTTTAAGGCCGACAGGGACGGTTGGCTACACCTTC.

This clone is a singleton in its sample. The J gene is TRBJ1-2, the V gene TRBV6-5; D possibly corresponds to TRBD1 (6 bases). V was shortened by 2 bases and J by 8 bases, with 18 bases between the two germline ends. The CDR3 runs 15 residues. Germline V gene data show CDR1 as MNHEY and CDR2 as SVGAGI. The CDR3 sequence: CASSYAGTLGRGYTF. The CDR3 DNA is TGTGCCAGCAGTTACGCAGGGACACTCGGAAGAGGCTACACCTTC.

V is TRBV9 and J is TRBJ2-1; D may be TRBD1 (6 bases). CDR3 length: 15 amino acids. Trimming cost V 2 bases and J 6 bases, with 15 bases left between them. Germline V lookup: CDR1 SGDLS, CDR2 YYNGEE. CDR3 sequence reads: CASSVSQRQANEQFF. The CDR3 DNA is TGTGCCAGCAGCGTCTCCCAAAGACAGGCCAATGAGCAGTTCTTC.

This sequence joins TRBV5-6 and TRBJ1-5; 7 nucleotides line up with TRBD1. Trimming at V came to 4 bases and at J to 0 bases, leaving 4 bases not matched to a gene. The CDR3 covers 15 residues. Germline CDR1 is SGHDT and CDR2 is YYEEEE. Here the CDR3 DNA reads TGTGCCAGCAGCCTCGGACAGGATAGCAATCAGCCCCAGCATTTT. Its protein product is CASSLGQDSNQPQHF. The whole variable domain, filled in from reference TRBV5-6 and TRBJ1-5, reads DAGVTQSPTHLIKTRGQQVTLRCSPKSGHDTVSWYQQALGQGPQFIFQYYEEEERQRGNFPDRFSGHQFPNYSSELNVNALLLGDSALYLCASSLGQDSNQPQHFGDGTRLSIL.

V gene TRBV19 combines with J gene TRBJ2-1; 8 bases are shared with TRBD1. Germline-derived CDR1 and CDR2 are LNHDA and SQIVND (reference sequence). With 2 bases clipped from V and 2 bases from J, the junction kept 2 bases outside the gene matches. The CDR3 has 15 residues. CDR3 DNA: TGTGCCAGTAGTATAACAGGGGGAACCTACAATGAGCAGTTCTTC. This codes for CASSITGGTYNEQFF.

V is TRBV7-9 and J is TRBJ2-3; a possible D gene is TRBD2 (7 bases). The CDR3 is 19 amino acids. Trimming shortened V by 1 base and J by 3 bases, and 23 bases separated the two germline ends. Germline loops: CDR1 SEHNR, CDR2 FQNEAQ (reference sequence). As DNA, the CDR3 is TGTGCCAGCAGCTTAGGCGGAGGATTTCGGGGGGCGAGGACAGATACGCAGTATTTT. Its protein product is CASSLGGGFRGARTDTQYF.

V usage is TRBV6-6 and J usage is TRBJ1-1, with 12 bases aligning to TRBD1. The CDR3 runs to 16 residues. The germline V gene has CDR1 MNHNY and CDR2 SVGAGI (reference sequence). V dropped 5 bases and J dropped 4; count of bases not matched to a gene: 8. The CDR3 coding sequence is TGTGCCAGCAGTACGCCGGGACAGGGGGCGCCCACTGAAGCTTTCTTT. Encoded protein: CASSTPGQGAPTEAFF.

The chain links TRBV9 to TRBJ1-1; the D is unclear. CDR3 length: 12 residues. The germline CDR1 and CDR2 sequences are SGDLS and YYNGEE. With 4 bases removed from V and 0 bases from J, the gap between germline ends came to 4 bases. The CDR3 sequence is CASSPMNTEAFF. For the CDR3, the DNA is TGTGCCAGCAGCCCCATGAACACTGAAGCTTTCTTT.

The chain links TRBV4-1 to TRBJ1-4, with 7 bases lining up with TRBD1. Germline V gene lookup returns CDR1 MGHRA and CDR2 YSYEKL. After removal of 3 bases from V and 4 bases from J, the junction contained 5 bases not matched to a gene. The CDR3 length is 15 residues. CDR3 in DNA: TGCGCCAGCAGCCAGTTGACAGGGAATAATGAAAAACTGTTTTTT. It encodes CASSQLTGNNEKLFF.

The CDR3 region is CASSYTSGGQYF. In nucleotides, the CDR3 is TGTGCCAGCAGTTATACTAGCGGGGGGCAGTATTTT. The chain has TRBV7-9 and TRBJ2-3, with 11 bases that match TRBD2. V gave up 6 bases and J gave up 11 bases; unmatched junction bases: 4. The CDR3 length is 12 residues. Germline assignment: CDR1 SEHNR and CDR2 FQNEAQ (reference sequence).

The chain carries TRBV5-5 and TRBJ1-5; D not certain. Germline V gene lookup returns CDR1 SGHKS and CDR2 YYEKEE (reference sequence). The CDR3 spans 18 residues. With 1 base removed from V and 0 bases from J, the gap between germline ends came to 17 bases. CDR3 sequence (DNA): TGTGCCAGCAGCTTGATCTTCCGGGGATCTTATAGCAATCAGCCCCAGCATTTT. Protein sequence: CASSLIFRGSYSNQPQHF.

The V and J genes are TRBV28 and TRBJ1-2; no clear D gene. Trimming took 8 bases from V and 2 from J, leaving 12 bases between them. This CDR3 is built from 13 residues. CDR1 is MDHEN, CDR2 SYDVKM, per germline. In DNA, the CDR3 is TGTGCCAGCGGGGAGTTAAGAAACTATGGCTACACCTTC. This gives the protein CASGELRNYGYTF.

This clone has a handful of counts. The gene calls are TRBV7-8 and TRBJ1-1; 7 nucleotides match TRBD1. The CDR3 is 15 residues long. Trimming took 4 bases from V and 3 from J; bases not matched to a gene: 8. Looked up from germline, CDR1 is SGHVS and CDR2 is FQNEAQ. CDR3 residues: CASSYRAGGDTEAFF. CDR3 nucleotide sequence: TGTGCCAGCAGCTACCGGGCAGGGGGAGACACTGAAGCTTTCTTT. The whole variable domain, filled in from reference TRBV7-8 and TRBJ1-1, reads GAGVSQSPRYKVAKRGQDVALRCDPISGHVSLFWYQQALGQGPEFLTYFQNEAQLDKSGLPSDRFFAERPEGSVSTLKIQRTQQEDSAVYLCASSYRAGGDTEAFFGQGTRLTVV.

The rearrangement links TRBV9 to TRBJ2-5, with TRBD2 matching 7 bases. J gave up 0 bases and V 0 bases, and 2 bases lay outside the gene matches. This CDR3 has 15 residues. CDR1 and CDR2 from the germline V gene are SGDLS and YYNGEE. The CDR3 reads CASSVDGRHQETQYF. CDR3 nucleotides: TGTGCCAGCAGCGTAGACGGGAGGCACCAAGAGACCCAGTACTTC.

V and J are TRBV19 and TRBJ1-2, with 9 bases that match TRBD1. V trimming: 5 bases; J trimming: 6 bases; junction bases outside the gene matches: 4. The CDR3 is 13 amino acids. Germline V gene data show CDR1 as LNHDA and CDR2 as SQIVND (reference sequence). The CDR3 loop reads CASSPGTGNGYTF. The CDR3 region has the DNA TGTGCCAGTAGTCCCGGGACAGGGAATGGCTACACCTTC.

The chain recombines TRBV2 with TRBJ2-1, with D perhaps matching TRBD2 (6 bases). This CDR3 region has 14 residues. Trimming removed 4 bases from V and 9 bases from J, with 16 bases in between. Germline loops: CDR1 SNHLY, CDR2 FYNNEI. The CDR3 sequence is CASSVWRDSSEQFF. The CDR3 region has the DNA TGTGCCAGCAGTGTGTGGAGGGATAGTAGTGAGCAGTTCTTC.

V is TRBV5-1 and J is TRBJ1-4; weak D call: TRBD1 (5 bases). Per germline, CDR1 SGHRS and CDR2 YFSETQ. This CDR3 contains 15 residues. V lost 0 bases to trimming and J lost 7 bases, with 13 bases between them. CDR3 residues: CASSLEGAGGEKLFF. CDR3 bases: TGCGCCAGCAGCTTGGAAGGGGCAGGTGGTGAAAAACTGTTTTTT.

This clone was observed a handful of times. In the same sample, other DNA sequences code for this CDR3. This sequence joins TRBV7-9 and TRBJ1-5; D gene ambiguous. Trimming took off 4 bases at V and 7 bases at J, with 14 bases between the two ends. This CDR3 has 14 residues. Per the germline V gene, CDR1 is SEHNR and CDR2 is FQNEAQ (reference sequence). The CDR3 protein is CASSSPGEGQPQHF. DNA of the CDR3: TGTGCCAGCAGCTCCCCGGGTGAGGGCCAGCCCCAGCATTTT.

V and J are TRBV7-3 and TRBJ2-2; 9 nucleotides line up with TRBD1. Trimming cost V 5 bases and J 6 bases; bases outside gene matches: 4. Germline loops: CDR1 SGHTA, CDR2 FQGTGA. The CDR3 is 14 residues long. DNA of the CDR3: TGTGCCAGCAGCGCGACAGGGGGAGCCGGGGAGCTGTTTTTT. Protein: CASSATGGAGELFF.

The rearrangement uses TRBV18 and TRBJ1-5, with TRBD1 matching 10 bases. CDR3 length: 13 residues. CDR1 and CDR2 (germline): KGHSH, LQKENI. The junction had 4 bases not matched to a gene; V was cut back by 8 bases and J by 6 bases. CDR3 in amino acids: CASQGDRGQPQHF. CDR3 nucleotides: TGTGCCAGCCAAGGGGACAGGGGTCAGCCCCAGCATTTT.